One and the same sample provided the 6 T cell receptor beta chains below, sequenced in a study of CD4+ T cells in melanoma. The method was immunoSEQ multiplex PCR; TCRdb's version includes in-frame clones alone and lacks a portion of them. The sample includes some 21,000 clones, approximately 80% of them seen just once. Sequenced: cells from a culture (not recorded whether cultured in vitro). The receptors derive from a human donor with melanoma.

The chain carries TRBV30 and TRBJ1-4, with 11 bases that match TRBD1. The germline V gene encodes CDR1 GTSNPN and CDR2 SVGIG (reference sequence). This CDR3 comprises 13 residues. V lost 3 bases, J lost 7 bases, and 1 base stayed unmatched. The CDR3 sequence is CAWSGTGGEKLFF. The CDR3 region has the DNA TGTGCCTGGAGCGGGACAGGGGGTGAAAAACTGTTTTTT.

The V and J genes are TRBV11-3 and TRBJ2-3; a weak D match, TRBD2 (6 bases). Germline assignment: CDR1 SGHNT and CDR2 YENEEA. V dropped 1 base and J dropped 0 bases, with 8 bases sitting between them. The CDR3 consists of 15 residues. CDR3 sequence: CASSLAGLSTDTQYF. Written as DNA, the CDR3 is TGTGCCAGCAGCTTAGCGGGACTTAGCACAGATACGCAGTATTTT.

This chain links TRBV10-2 with TRBJ2-2, with D uncertain. Trimming removed 4 bases at V and 2 bases at J, with 5 bases between. This CDR3 is 13 amino acids long. Germline V lookup: CDR1 WSHSY, CDR2 SAAADI. The CDR3 DNA sequence: TGCGCCAGCAGTGTGGCTAACACCGGGGAGCTGTTTTTT. This sequence encodes CASSVANTGELFF.

V is TRBV5-1 and J is TRBJ2-1, with 11 bases that match TRBD2. The CDR3 is made up of 19 amino acids. V dropped 6 bases and J dropped 4; count of bases not matched to a gene: 18. Per germline, CDR1 SGHRS and CDR2 YFSETQ. In DNA, the CDR3 is TGCGCCAGCAAGAAGGTTGGGACTAGCGGACCCGGAGGGTACAATGAGCAGTTCTTC. Translating it yields CASKKVGTSGPGGYNEQFF.

The chain carries TRBV5-4 and TRBJ2-4; D remains unclear. Germline lookup yields CDR1 SGHNT and CDR2 YYREEE (reference sequence). Trimming pared 3 bases from V and 3 bases from J, leaving 10 bases between. The CDR3 is made up of 14 amino acids. CDR3 region: CASSYKWGKNIQYF. CDR3 nucleotide sequence: TGTGCCAGCAGCTATAAGTGGGGCAAAAACATTCAGTACTTC. The whole variable domain, remainder taken from reference TRBV5-4 and TRBJ2-4, is ETGVTQSPTHLIKTRGQQVTLRCSSQSGHNTVSWYQQALGQGPQFIFQYYREEENGRGNFPPRFSGLQFPNYSSELNVNALELDDSALYLCASSYKWGKNIQYFGAGTRLSVL.

A few counts support this clone. The same CDR3 is also encoded by other DNA sequences in this sample. The chain joins TRBV5-6 to TRBJ1-5, with D maybe TRBD1 (5 bases). CDR1 is SGHDT and CDR2 is YYEEEE in the germline V gene. V was pared by 5 bases and J by 0 bases, with 12 bases between. The CDR3 contains 15 residues. The CDR3 nucleotides read TGTGCCAGCAGTCGCGGGACTTATAGCAATCAGCCCCAGCATTTT. Amino acids: CASSRGTYSNQPQHF.